This TCR beta chain was documented in a study of control samples from healthy donors and cancer patients. Unmatched junction bases numbered 9, after V lost 0 bases and J lost 0 bases. CDR3 length: 18 residues. Germline V gene sequence: CDR1 WNHNN, CDR2 SYGVQD (reference sequence). Clones were sequenced by immunoSEQ multiplex PCR, and TCRdb holds only the in-frame ones, with some missing. The table records 60,000 to 95,000 clones, around 84% of them present only once. The TCR was taken from a man aged 50 or older in good health. This chain connects TRBV10-1 to TRBJ2-3, with 7 nucleotides matching TRBD2. Sequenced material: blood. The CDR3: CASSESVWAGVSTDTQYF. CDR3 in DNA: TGCGCCAGCAGTGAGTCGGTTTGGGCGGGAGTGAGCACAGATACGCAGTATTTT.